The following is a T cell receptor beta chain sequence with its context. Its antigen is still unknown. The data originate from a study of cytomegalovirus exposure and HLA in healthy donors. Findings and limits, study-wide: A few of the chains that were CMV-associated were confirmed in vitro to be specific for CMV antigens. A later analysis reportedly found fewer N-insertions in an Asian-associated ancestry cluster than the approximately 670-donor mean.

CDR1 is SNHLY and CDR2 is FYNNEI in the germline V gene. After removal of 0 bases from V and 5 bases from J, the junction contained 3 bases not matched to a gene. The CDR3 extends over 14 amino acids. PCR was performed using 60 Vbeta and 13 Jbeta primers. Method: immunoSEQ multiplex PCR; TCRdb's copy keeps in-frame clones and lacks some. The sample includes about 240,000 clones, around 78% seen only once; the top ten take about 0.5%. The gene calls are TRBV2 and TRBJ2-7, with 8 bases fitting TRBD1. This TCR came from a boy between 10 and 17 years old in good health and CMV-seronegative. The sample was PBMCs. CDR3 sequence reads: CASSEAWTGNEQYF. The CDR3 coding sequence is TGTGCCAGCAGTGAAGCTTGGACAGGGAACGAGCAGTACTTC.